A selection of T cell receptor beta chains follows, all from one sample in a study of blood T cell repertoires in COVID-19. Produced via immunoSEQ multiplex PCR; TCRdb's table is partial and in-frame only. The sample comprises 400,000 to 550,000 clones, nearly 90% of which are singletons, and approximately 2% rests with the top ten. Sequencing was performed on PBMCs or T cells enriched from blood (not recorded which). These receptors all stem from a woman between 18 and 30 years old with acute COVID-19. Each CDR3 is given with its conserved first and last residue. A D gene is named only where the DNA matches it firmly. Clone size is shown for a subset of rows, as once, few, many or a class of expanded clone.

V gene: TRBV5-1
D gene: NA
clone size: NA
J gene: TRBJ1-4
CDR3 DNA: TGCGCCAGCAGCATCCCCGGGGCGGGGGTTGAAAAACTGTTTTTT
CDR3 protein: CASSIPGAGVEKLFF

V gene: TRBV5-1
D gene: NA
clone size: NA
J gene: TRBJ2-7
CDR3 DNA: TGCGCCAGCAGCTTGGGCGGGATAACCGAGCAGTACTTC
CDR3 protein: CASSLGGITEQYF

V gene: TRBV18
D gene: NA
clone size: NA
J gene: TRBJ1-3
CDR3 DNA: TGTGCCAGCTCACCACGGGACACCTCTGGAAACACCATATATTTT
CDR3 protein: CASSPRDTSGNTIYF

V gene: TRBV7-9
D gene: NA
clone size: NA
J gene: TRBJ1-1
CDR3 DNA: TGTGCCAGCAGCCAGACCAGGGAGGACACTGAAGCTTTCTTT
CDR3 protein: CASSQTREDTEAFF

V gene: TRBV5-5
D gene: NA
clone size: NA
J gene: TRBJ2-5
CDR3 DNA: TGTGCCAGCAGCGCCGGACATAACTCCCCGGCGGAGACCCAGTACTTC
CDR3 protein: CASSAGHNSPAETQYF

V gene: TRBV19
D gene: NA
clone size: NA
J gene: TRBJ1-1
CDR3 DNA: TGTGCCAGTAGCCCCTGGCCAGGCCTAACTGAAGCTTTCTTT
CDR3 protein: CASSPWPGLTEAFF

V gene: TRBV11-2
D gene: NA
clone size: NA
J gene: TRBJ2-2
CDR3 DNA: TGTGCCAGCAGCGCCAGGGGTGACAACACCGGGGAGCTGTTTTTT
CDR3 protein: CASSARGDNTGELFF

V gene: TRBV6-4
D gene: NA
clone size: NA
J gene: TRBJ1-2
CDR3 DNA: TGTGCCAGCAGTGACAACAGGAAGGATGGCTACACCTTC
CDR3 protein: CASSDNRKDGYTF

V gene: TRBV27
D gene: TRBD2
clone size: NA
J gene: TRBJ2-7
CDR3 DNA: TGTGCCAGCAGCTCCCGCCCCGGACTAGCGGGCAACTCCTACGAGCAGTACTTC
CDR3 protein: CASSSRPGLAGNSYEQYF

V gene: TRBV6-2/TRBV6-3
D gene: TRBD2
clone size: NA
J gene: TRBJ2-1
CDR3 DNA: TGTGCCAGCAGTTACTCCGGACTAGCGGGAGGCCGCAATGAGCAGTTCTTC
CDR3 protein: CASSYSGLAGGRNEQFF

V gene: TRBV28
D gene: NA
clone size: NA
J gene: TRBJ2-2
CDR3 DNA: TGTGCCAGCAGTTCCCAGGGCTGGGAGCTGTTTTTT
CDR3 protein: CASSSQGWELFF

V gene: TRBV4-2
D gene: NA
clone size: NA
J gene: TRBJ1-3
CDR3 DNA: TGTGCCAGCAGCCGATCCGGTGGTGGAAACACCATATATTTT
CDR3 protein: CASSRSGGGNTIYF

V gene: TRBV2
D gene: NA
clone size: NA
J gene: TRBJ1-6
CDR3 DNA: TGTGCCAGCAGTGAGAAGGGCGGTCCACGAGGGTGGTACTATAATTCACCCCTCCACTTT
CDR3 protein: CASSEKGGPRGWYYNSPLHF

V gene: TRBV5-8
D gene: NA
clone size: once
J gene: TRBJ2-7
CDR3 DNA: TGTGCCAGCAGCTTGGCGCAGGGAAGTGGCGAGCAGTACTTC
CDR3 protein: CASSLAQGSGEQYF

V gene: TRBV5-4
D gene: TRBD2
clone size: NA
J gene: TRBJ2-1
CDR3 DNA: TGTGCCAGCAGCCTGAGCGGGGGGGCATCCTACAATGAGCAGTTCTTC
CDR3 protein: CASSLSGGASYNEQFF

V gene: TRBV5-4
D gene: NA
clone size: NA
J gene: TRBJ2-7
CDR3 DNA: TGTGCCAGCAGCTTAGGCGGGACAGTTTCCTACGAGCAGTACTTC
CDR3 protein: CASSLGGTVSYEQYF

V gene: TRBV28
D gene: NA
clone size: NA
J gene: TRBJ1-5
CDR3 DNA: TGTGCCAGCAGTTTTACCCAGAATAGCAATCAGCCCCAGCATTTT
CDR3 protein: CASSFTQNSNQPQHF

V gene: TRBV3-1/TRBV3-2
D gene: NA
clone size: NA
J gene: TRBJ1-2
CDR3 DNA: TGTGCCAGCAGCCAGGCCTCAACAGGGTTCGGCTACACCTTC
CDR3 protein: CASSQASTGFGYTF

V gene: TRBV7-8
D gene: TRBD1
clone size: NA
J gene: TRBJ1-1
CDR3 DNA: TGTGCCAGCAGCTTAGCGTTTTCCCACGGGACAGGGCTGAACACTGAAGCTTTCTTT
CDR3 protein: CASSLAFSHGTGLNTEAFF

V gene: TRBV6-5
D gene: NA
clone size: NA
J gene: TRBJ1-6
CDR3 DNA: TGTGCCAGCAGCCAACAGAGCTCCTATAATTCACCCCTCCACTTT
CDR3 protein: CASSQQSSYNSPLHF

V gene: TRBV6-1
D gene: NA
clone size: NA
J gene: TRBJ1-3
CDR3 DNA: TGTGCCAGCAGTGAACAGGCAGGGATTGGAAACACCATATATTTT
CDR3 protein: CASSEQAGIGNTIYF

V gene: TRBV11-2
D gene: TRBD1
clone size: NA
J gene: TRBJ1-6
CDR3 DNA: TGTGCCAGCAGCTCCACAGGGGACCTCGCCTATAATTCACCCCTCCACTTT
CDR3 protein: CASSSTGDLAYNSPLHF

V gene: TRBV7-2
D gene: TRBD2
clone size: NA
J gene: TRBJ2-1
CDR3 DNA: TGTGCCAGCAGCTTGCCCGGCGGGGGATACAATGAGCAGTTCTTC
CDR3 protein: CASSLPGGGYNEQFF

V gene: TRBV13
D gene: NA
clone size: few
J gene: TRBJ1-2
CDR3 DNA: TGTGCCAGCAGCTTCCGGGCAGGGTCAAACTATGGCTACACCTTC
CDR3 protein: CASSFRAGSNYGYTF

V gene: TRBV28
D gene: NA
clone size: NA
J gene: TRBJ1-3
CDR3 DNA: TGTGCCAGCAGTGCACACAACTCTGGAAACACCATATATTTT
CDR3 protein: CASSAHNSGNTIYF

V gene: TRBV5-1
D gene: NA
clone size: few
J gene: TRBJ1-5
CDR3 DNA: TGCGCCAGCAGCTTGTCAGGATCGGGCAATCAGCCCCAGCATTTT
CDR3 protein: CASSLSGSGNQPQHF

V gene: TRBV6-1
D gene: TRBD2
clone size: NA
J gene: TRBJ2-3
CDR3 DNA: TGTGCCAGCAGTGTCCCTAGCGGGGCCCGGTCAGATACGCAGTATTTT
CDR3 protein: CASSVPSGARSDTQYF

V gene: TRBV5-1
D gene: NA
clone size: NA
J gene: TRBJ2-3
CDR3 DNA: TGCGCCAGCAGCTTGGGCTCCGAGGATACGCAGTATTTT
CDR3 protein: CASSLGSEDTQYF

V gene: TRBV5-4
D gene: NA
clone size: NA
J gene: TRBJ2-7
CDR3 DNA: TGTGCCAGCAGCCGTCCGGGAACTGACTACGAGCAGTACTTC
CDR3 protein: CASSRPGTDYEQYF